This T cell receptor (beta chain) originates from a study of CD8 T cells in Susac syndrome. Sequencing targeted TCR beta in T cells from blood (CD8+ and CD4+). In contrast to the negatively isolated CD8+ and CD4+ T cells, TEMRA cells were FACS-enriched. The RNA, 0.5 to 1 ug, was put through reverse transcription using random hexamers. The CDR3 of TCR beta was amplified by immunoSEQ multiplex PCR across 54 Vbeta and 13 Jbeta. TCRdb passed the immunoSEQ multiplex PCR reads through MiXCR, listing each CDR3 protein once. The data show more than 85,000 distinct CDR3 sequences, 90% to 98% seen once. V shed 4 bases and J shed 1 base, with 10 bases lying between them. The CDR3 contains 15 residues. Germline V CDR1 and CDR2: SEHNR, FQNEAQ (reference sequence).

The sample was CD4+ T cells from PBMCs. The TCR was taken from a human donor in good health. This chain joins TRBV7-9 and TRBJ2-2, with no clear D. CDR3 residues: CASSSRVRNTGELFF. In nucleotides, the CDR3 is TGTGCCAGCAGCTCCCGAGTTAGGAACACCGGGGAGCTGTTTTTT.